Below, 27 T cell receptor beta chains from the same sample are listed, as sequenced in a study of blood T cell repertoires in COVID-19. Measured with immunoSEQ multiplex PCR; TCRdb has only the in-frame clones, and not every one. The table shows 200,000 to 300,000 clones, with about 84% occurring only once. Material: peripheral blood. The source is a woman older than 75 with COVID-19, enrolled during active disease.

V is TRBV5-1 and J is TRBJ2-7; perhaps TRBD2 as D (5 bases). V was clipped by 4 bases and J by 4 bases, with 15 bases between them. Germline values: CDR1 SGHRS, CDR2 YFSETQ. The CDR3 loop spans 14 amino acids. The CDR3 here is CASSPQSGRYEQYF. The CDR3 DNA follows: TGCGCCAGCAGCCCCCAGTCGGGGAGATACGAGCAGTACTTC.

The chain couples TRBV28 to TRBJ1-2, with D perhaps matching TRBD1 (6 bases). The ends were cut back, 10 bases at V and 8 bases at J, with 26 bases in the middle. The CDR3 runs 15 residues. Germline V gene lookup returns CDR1 MDHEN and CDR2 SYDVKM. CDR3 in DNA: TGTGCCACTGCGTACCGACAGGCCCTCAATCGGGGCTACACCTTC. This sequence encodes CATAYRQALNRGYTF.

The rearrangement uses TRBV6-2 or TRBV6-3 and TRBJ1-1; D gene unclear. V gave up 6 bases and J gave up 4 bases, with 9 bases separating them. The CDR3 length is 12 residues. The germline V gene encodes CDR1 MNHEY and CDR2 SVGEGT. The CDR3 DNA follows: TGTGCCAGCAGCCGGCCAGGCACTGAAGCTTTCTTT. This gives the protein CASSRPGTEAFF.

This clone was seen just once. This rearrangement joins TRBV5-1 to TRBJ1-3, with TRBD1 identical over 11 bases. The CDR3 runs 14 residues. V dropped 5 bases and J dropped 8; count of bases not matched to a gene: 6. Per the germline V gene, CDR1 is SGHRS and CDR2 is YFSETQ. CDR3 residues: CASSGQGAQDTIYF. In DNA form, the CDR3 reads TGCGCCAGCAGTGGACAGGGGGCCCAAGACACCATATATTTT.

The V call is TRBV2, the J call TRBJ1-1, with unresolved D. Germline values: CDR1 SNHLY, CDR2 FYNNEI. V lost 6 bases and J lost 2, with 10 bases in between. The CDR3 extends over 13 amino acids. CDR3 in DNA: TGTGCCAGCAGCCCCCGGGGTAACACTGAAGCTTTCTTT. This gives the protein CASSPRGNTEAFF.

This chain joins TRBV5-5 and TRBJ1-2; D is unresolved. The CDR3 spans 12 residues. Germline V gene data show CDR1 as SGHKS and CDR2 as YYEKEE (reference sequence). V was trimmed by 0 bases and J by 4 bases, leaving 4 bases between them. The CDR3 DNA is TGTGCCAGCAGCTTGGGGGCCTATGGCTACACCTTC. Translation: CASSLGAYGYTF.

This clone is a singleton in its sample. The CDR3, as DNA: TGTGCCAGCAGCCAAGGTTACAGGGTCGTTGGCTACACCTTC. Translation: CASSQGYRVVGYTF. The genes are TRBV3-1 (or the pseudogene TRBV3-2) and TRBJ1-2; the D gene is possibly TRBD1 (6 bases). The germline V gene has CDR1 LGHDT and CDR2 YNNKEL (reference sequence). With 1 base removed from V and 7 bases from J, the gap between germline ends came to 13 bases. There are 14 residues in the CDR3.

This clone was recorded only once. The junction does not match germline at one end; this may be a read error. The chain combines TRBV4-2 with TRBJ1-1, with D possibly being TRBD1 (5 bases). This CDR3 region has 15 residues. Germline CDR1 is LGHNA and CDR2 is YNFKEQ. The CDR3 sequence: CASRQELDRNTEAFF. In nucleotides, the CDR3 is TGTGCCAGCAGACAAGAGCTAGACAGGAACACTGAAGCTTTCTTT.

The V and J genes are TRBV6-5 and TRBJ1-4, with 8 positions matching TRBD1. Germline V lookup: CDR1 MNHEY, CDR2 SVGAGI. With V trimmed by 6 bases and J by 7 bases, 7 bases remained unmatched. The CDR3 runs to 14 residues. The CDR3, as DNA: TGTGCCAGCAGGAATGGCAGGGGGCTTGAAAAACTGTTTTTT. Encoded protein: CASRNGRGLEKLFF.

The chain employs TRBV2 and TRBJ2-5; no clear D gene. CDR3 length equals 11 residues. Germline lookup yields CDR1 SNHLY and CDR2 FYNNEI. V was clipped by 5 bases and J by 5 bases, with 6 bases between them. The CDR3 protein is CASSFQETQYF. The CDR3 nucleotides are TGTGCCAGCAGTTTCCAGGAGACCCAGTACTTC.

The chain is built from TRBV6-2 or TRBV6-3 and TRBJ2-3; 13 bases map to TRBD2. The V segment lost 6 bases and the J segment 5 bases; nucleotides outside the gene matches: 8. CDR3 length equals 16 residues. The germline gives CDR1 MNHEY, CDR2 SVGEGT. The chain's CDR3 is CASSHRTSGGLDTQYF. CDR3 bases: TGTGCCAGCAGCCATCGGACTAGCGGGGGATTAGATACGCAGTATTTT.

This chain links TRBV5-4 with TRBJ1-1; D unresolved. V lost 0 bases to trimming and J lost 4 bases, with 7 bases between them. Germline CDR1 SGHNT, CDR2 YYREEE (reference sequence). The CDR3 length is 13 residues. CDR3 bases: TGTGCCAGCAGCTTGGACGGTATCACTGAAGCTTTCTTT. It yields the protein CASSLDGITEAFF.

This chain uses TRBV10-1 with TRBJ1-4, with a weak D call TRBD1 (5 bases). V lost 8 bases and J 5 bases, leaving 12 bases between the germline ends. The CDR3 extends over 13 amino acids. In germline, CDR1 is WNHNN, CDR2 SYGVQD (reference sequence). CDR3 coding DNA: TGCGCCAGCTCAGTGGGGCCAAATGAAAAACTGTTTTTT. This sequence encodes CASSVGPNEKLFF.

The chain links TRBV28 to TRBJ2-7; tentatively, D is TRBD1 (6 bases). The CDR3 has 12 amino acids. CDR1 is MDHEN and CDR2 is SYDVKM in the germline V gene. V gave up 7 bases and J gave up 4 bases, with 11 bases separating them. This CDR3 is CASTGQFYEQYF. The CDR3 nucleotides read TGTGCCAGCACCGGACAGTTTTACGAGCAGTACTTC.

The genes are TRBV12-3 or TRBV12-4 and TRBJ1-6; D might be TRBD1 (5 bases). V shed 6 bases and J shed 7 bases, with 10 bases lying between them. The CDR3 extends over 13 amino acids. The CDR3 reads CASSPGFNSPLHF. The CDR3 DNA sequence: TGTGCCAGCAGCCCAGGGTTCAATTCACCCCTCCACTTT.

The rearrangement uses TRBV24-1 and TRBJ2-1; D perhaps matches TRBD1 (5 bases). The CDR3 runs 11 residues. Trimming removed 10 bases at V and 7 bases at J, with 10 bases between. Germline lookup yields CDR1 KGHDR and CDR2 SFDVKD. DNA of the CDR3: TGTGCCACGAGACAGACTAATGAGCAGTTCTTC. It encodes CATRQTNEQFF.

This sequence joins TRBV5-6 and TRBJ1-2; 8 bases agree with TRBD1. CDR3 length: 13 residues. The V segment lost 5 bases and the J segment 8 bases; nucleotides outside the gene matches: 8. The germline gives CDR1 SGHDT, CDR2 YYEEEE. As DNA, the CDR3 is TGTGCCAGCAGGCTGGACAGGGTTGGCGGCTACACCTTC. This gives the protein CASRLDRVGGYTF.

The chain carries TRBV19 and TRBJ1-2; D is ambiguous. The CDR3 spans 13 residues. Germline V gene lookup returns CDR1 LNHDA and CDR2 SQIVND (reference sequence). CDR3 bases: TGTGCAGTCCGGAGTGGGTCGGGCTATGGCTACACCTTC. It encodes CAVRSGSGYGYTF.

This clone showed up just a few times. The chain is built from TRBV6-5 and TRBJ1-2, with 9 bases that match TRBD1. Germline values: CDR1 MNHEY, CDR2 SVGAGI. V shed 4 bases and J 7 bases; nucleotides not matched to a gene: 13. This CDR3 is 16 amino acids long. The CDR3 region is CASSSYTGTGSRGYTF. The CDR3 DNA reads TGTGCCAGCAGTTCCTACACGGGGACAGGGAGTCGTGGCTACACCTTC.

The V and J genes are TRBV25-1 and TRBJ1-1, with D hard to call. CDR1 MGHDK and CDR2 SYGVNS come from the germline V gene. This CDR3 contains 14 residues. V lost 2 bases and J 3 bases, leaving 10 bases between the germline ends. CDR3: CASSEDLYHTEAFF. CDR3 DNA: TGTGCCAGCAGTGAAGATCTCTACCACACTGAAGCTTTCTTT.

V gene TRBV19 combines with J gene TRBJ2-1, with 10 bases lining up with TRBD2. The germline gives CDR1 LNHDA, CDR2 SQIVND (reference sequence). The CDR3 covers 17 residues. The V and J ends lost 7 bases and 0 bases, in that order; junction bases with no gene match: 9. This CDR3 reads CASMGLAGASSYNEQFF. CDR3 coding DNA: TGTGCCAGTATGGGGCTAGCGGGAGCAAGCTCCTACAATGAGCAGTTCTTC.

The V call is TRBV5-1, the J call TRBJ2-2; 7 bases are shared with TRBD1. V lost 4 bases to trimming and J lost 4 bases; unmatched junction nucleotides: 4. The germline V gene encodes CDR1 SGHRS and CDR2 YFSETQ. The CDR3 is 14 residues long. The CDR3 spells CASSPDRSTGELFF. In nucleotides, the CDR3 is TGCGCCAGCAGCCCGGACAGGAGCACCGGGGAGCTGTTTTTT. Full variable domain (rest looked up from reference TRBV5-1 and TRBJ2-2): KAGVTQTPRYLIKTRGQQVTLSCSPISGHRSVSWYQQTPGQGLQFLFEYFSETQRNKGNFPGRFSGRQFSNSRSEMNVSTLELGDSALYLCASSPDRSTGELFFGEGSRLTVL.

The chain recombines TRBV6-6 with TRBJ2-5, with TRBD1 matching over 8 bases. The CDR3 extends over 15 amino acids. Germline trimming cut 4 bases from V and 5 bases from J; bases unmatched to any gene: 9. The germline gives CDR1 MNHNY, CDR2 SVGAGI (reference sequence). CDR3 nucleotides: TGTGCCAGCAGTTTCGGACAGGGTCGGATGGAGACCCAGTACTTC. Amino acid sequence: CASSFGQGRMETQYF.

The rearrangement uses TRBV5-4 and TRBJ2-7; possible D gene TRBD2, 5 bases. Trimming took off 2 bases at V and 7 bases at J, with 13 bases between the two ends. The germline gives CDR1 SGHNT, CDR2 YYREEE (reference sequence). The CDR3 is 13 residues long. The CDR3, as DNA: TGTGCCAGCAGCTTAGCGGACGTGGGGGAGCAGTACTTC. Its translation is CASSLADVGEQYF.

This clone occurred once. Different DNA sequences within this sample yield the same CDR3. The V call is TRBV28, the J call TRBJ1-4, with a weak D call TRBD1 (6 bases). This CDR3 region has 14 residues. The germline CDR1 and CDR2 sequences are MDHEN and SYDVKM. Deletions cut 6 bases from V and 5 bases from J, with 13 bases between. This CDR3 reads CASRPQGGNEKLFF. The CDR3 region has the DNA TGTGCCAGCAGACCACAGGGAGGGAATGAAAAACTGTTTTTT.

This sequence joins TRBV5-1 and TRBJ1-1; D possibly corresponds to TRBD1 (5 bases). Germline CDR1 and CDR2: SGHRS and YFSETQ. This CDR3 comprises 14 residues. V was pared by 2 bases and J by 1 base, with 9 bases between. As DNA, the CDR3 is TGCGCCAGCAGCTTAGGCGACAGGAACACTGAAGCTTTCTTT. As protein: CASSLGDRNTEAFF.

The rearrangement uses TRBV5-1 and TRBJ2-2, with TRBD2 identical over 12 bases. V was pared by 2 bases and J by 4 bases, with 6 bases of the junction left unmatched. This CDR3 comprises 17 residues. Germline lookup yields CDR1 SGHRS and CDR2 YFSETQ. The CDR3 spells CASSFSSGGAGTGELFF. The CDR3 DNA reads TGCGCCAGCAGCTTTTCTAGCGGGGGGGCCGGCACCGGGGAGCTGTTTTTT.